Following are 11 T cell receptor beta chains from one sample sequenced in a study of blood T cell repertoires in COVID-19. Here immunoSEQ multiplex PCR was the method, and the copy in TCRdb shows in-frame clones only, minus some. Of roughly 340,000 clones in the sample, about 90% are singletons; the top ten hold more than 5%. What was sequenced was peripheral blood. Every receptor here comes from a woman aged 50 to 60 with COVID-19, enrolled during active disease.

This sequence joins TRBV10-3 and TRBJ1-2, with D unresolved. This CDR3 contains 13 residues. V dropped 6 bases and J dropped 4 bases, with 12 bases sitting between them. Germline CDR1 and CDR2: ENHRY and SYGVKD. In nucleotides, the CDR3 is TGTGCCATCAGCCCCGGTAGCTCCTATGGCTACACCTTC. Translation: CAISPGSSYGYTF.

CDR3 bases: TGTGCCACCAGACTAGCGGGAGTGAGCACAGATACGCAGTATTTT. Translated: CATRLAGVSTDTQYF. This rearrangement joins TRBV19 to TRBJ2-3; 12 nucleotides line up with TRBD2. The ends lost 10 bases at V and 0 bases at J; junction bases unmatched: 5. CDR1 is LNHDA, CDR2 SQIVND, per germline (reference sequence). This CDR3 is built from 15 residues.

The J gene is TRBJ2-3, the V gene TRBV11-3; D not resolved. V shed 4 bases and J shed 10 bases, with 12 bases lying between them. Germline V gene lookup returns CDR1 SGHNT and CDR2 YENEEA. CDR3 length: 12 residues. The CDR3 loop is CASSSSAVAQYF. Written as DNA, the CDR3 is TGTGCCAGCAGCTCCTCGGCGGTGGCGCAGTATTTT.

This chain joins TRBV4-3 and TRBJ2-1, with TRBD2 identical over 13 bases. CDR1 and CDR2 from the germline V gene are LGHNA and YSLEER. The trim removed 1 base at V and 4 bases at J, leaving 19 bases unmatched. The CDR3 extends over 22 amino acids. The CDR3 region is CASSQAFEEGTSGTRPYNEQFF. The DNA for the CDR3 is TGCGCCAGCAGCCAAGCTTTTGAGGAAGGGACTAGCGGGACTCGACCTTACAATGAGCAGTTCTTC.

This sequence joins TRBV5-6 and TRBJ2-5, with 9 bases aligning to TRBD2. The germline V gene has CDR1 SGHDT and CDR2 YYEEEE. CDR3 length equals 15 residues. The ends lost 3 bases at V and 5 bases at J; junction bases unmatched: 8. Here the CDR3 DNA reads TGTGCCAGCAGCTCCTCAGGACTAGCGAAGGAGACCCAGTACTTC. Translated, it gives CASSSSGLAKETQYF.

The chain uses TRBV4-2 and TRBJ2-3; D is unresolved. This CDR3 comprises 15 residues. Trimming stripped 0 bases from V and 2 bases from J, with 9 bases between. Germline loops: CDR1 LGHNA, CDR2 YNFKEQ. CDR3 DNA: TGTGCCAGCAGCCAAGAACGAACAGCCACAGATACGCAGTATTTT. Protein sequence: CASSQERTATDTQYF.

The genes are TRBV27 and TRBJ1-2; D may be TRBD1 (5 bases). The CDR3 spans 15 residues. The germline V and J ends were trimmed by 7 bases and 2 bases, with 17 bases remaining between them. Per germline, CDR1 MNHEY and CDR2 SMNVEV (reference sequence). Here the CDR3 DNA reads TGTGCCAGCAATTCCGCCGCGGGGGGGAACTATGGCTACACCTTC. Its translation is CASNSAAGGNYGYTF.

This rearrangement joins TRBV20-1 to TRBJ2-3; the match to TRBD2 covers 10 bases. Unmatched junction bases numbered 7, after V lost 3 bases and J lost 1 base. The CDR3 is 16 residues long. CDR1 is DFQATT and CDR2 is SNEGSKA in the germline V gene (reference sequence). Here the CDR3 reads CSASPRLAGRTDTQYF. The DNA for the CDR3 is TGCAGTGCTAGTCCCAGACTAGCGGGCCGCACAGATACGCAGTATTTT.

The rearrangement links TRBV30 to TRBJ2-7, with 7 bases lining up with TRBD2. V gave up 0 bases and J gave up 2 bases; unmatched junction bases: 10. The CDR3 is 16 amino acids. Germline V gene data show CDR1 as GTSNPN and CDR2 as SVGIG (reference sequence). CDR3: CAWSVPWAGAPYEQYF. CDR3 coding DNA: TGTGCCTGGAGTGTACCGTGGGCGGGAGCACCCTACGAGCAGTACTTC. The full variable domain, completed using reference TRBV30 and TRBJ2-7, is SQTIHQWPATLVQPVGSPLSLECTVEGTSNPNLYWYRQAAGRGLQLLFYSVGIGQISSEVPQNLSASRPQDRQFILSSKKLLLSDSGFYLCAWSVPWAGAPYEQYFGPGTRLTVT.

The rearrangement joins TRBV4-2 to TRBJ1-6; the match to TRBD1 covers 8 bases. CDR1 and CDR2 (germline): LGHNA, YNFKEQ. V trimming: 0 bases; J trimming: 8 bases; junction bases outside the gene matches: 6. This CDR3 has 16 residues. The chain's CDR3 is CASSQDWQGADSPLHF. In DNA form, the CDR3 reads TGTGCCAGCAGCCAAGATTGGCAGGGGGCTGATTCACCCCTCCACTTT.

The CDR3 spells CASSLGSSGSNEQFF. The CDR3 nucleotides read TGTGCCAGCAGTTTAGGGTCTAGCGGGAGCAATGAGCAGTTCTTC. The chain links TRBV27 to TRBJ2-1; 10 bases fit TRBD2. CDR3 size: 15 residues. Germline CDR1 reads MNHEY; CDR2 reads SMNVEV (reference sequence). Losses at the gene ends were 2 bases for V and 6 bases for J; bases not matched to a gene: 4.